These 24 T cell receptor beta chains originate from one sample sequenced in a study of CD4+ T cells in melanoma. Clones were read by immunoSEQ multiplex PCR, and TCRdb kept only the in-frame ones, dropping some. The profile shows about 13,000 clones, about 71% of them singletons. Sample: cells from a culture (not recorded whether cultured in vitro). These receptors were collected from a human donor with melanoma.

The table lists this clone with a few counts. This chain connects TRBV10-2 to TRBJ1-1; D might be TRBD1 (5 bases). V was clipped by 4 bases and J by 5 bases, with 11 bases between them. CDR1 is WSHSY and CDR2 is SAAADI in the germline V gene. CDR3 length: 13 residues. CDR3 nucleotides: TGCGCCAGCAGTGTCTCGGGGGGTACTGAAGCTTTCTTT. This gives the protein CASSVSGGTEAFF.

In DNA, the CDR3 is TGTGCCAGCAGCCCCTTGGGGTTCAATGAGCAGTTCTTC. Translated: CASSPLGFNEQFF. The gene calls are TRBV9 and TRBJ2-1; D call uncertain. V lost 4 bases, J lost 6 bases, and 11 bases lay in between. This CDR3 has 13 amino acids. The germline gives CDR1 SGDLS, CDR2 YYNGEE.

This chain links TRBV2 with TRBJ1-5; no clear D. The CDR3 runs 13 residues. Germline CDR1 and CDR2: SNHLY and FYNNEI. Trimming left V 7 bases short and J 1 base short, with 8 bases between. In DNA form, the CDR3 reads TGTGCCAGCAAGGGATGGAGCAATCAGCCCCAGCATTTT. Amino acids: CASKGWSNQPQHF.

The rearrangement links TRBV9 to TRBJ1-1, with D hard to call. The CDR3 covers 13 residues. Trimming took 0 bases from V and 3 from J, leaving 6 bases between them. Looked up from germline, CDR1 is SGDLS and CDR2 is YYNGEE. The DNA of the CDR3 is TGTGCCAGCAGCGTAGGAGCGGACACTGAAGCTTTCTTT. Protein: CASSVGADTEAFF. The full variable domain, its missing parts supplied by reference TRBV9 and TRBJ1-1, is DSGVTQTPKHLITATGQRVTLRCSPRSGDLSVYWYQQSLDQGLQFLIQYYNGEERAKGNILERFSAQQFPDLHSELNLSSLELGDSALYFCASSVGADTEAFFGQGTRLTVV.

CDR3 loop: CASAVAGTRYEQYF. The CDR3 DNA follows: TGTGCCAGTGCGGTGGCGGGAACCCGCTACGAGCAGTACTTC. The chain employs TRBV19 and TRBJ2-7; the D gene is possibly TRBD2 (6 bases). This CDR3 comprises 14 residues. Trimming removed 8 bases from V and 3 bases from J, with 17 bases in between. The germline V gene has CDR1 LNHDA and CDR2 SQIVND (reference sequence).

The chain recombines TRBV10-3 with TRBJ2-1; the match to TRBD1 covers 7 bases. Trimming removed 8 bases from V and 2 bases from J; junction bases left unmatched: 6. This CDR3 spans 14 amino acids. The germline V gene encodes CDR1 ENHRY and CDR2 SYGVKD. The CDR3 DNA reads TGTGCCATCTCCCCCGGGACAGCCTACAATGAGCAGTTCTTC. It is translated as CAISPGTAYNEQFF.

This clone was observed a handful of times. The CDR3 sequence: CASSMRLAGETQYF. CDR3 bases: TGTGCCAGTAGTATGCGACTAGCGGGCGAGACCCAGTACTTC. The J gene is TRBJ2-5, the V gene TRBV19; 10 nucleotides agree with TRBD2. Per germline, CDR1 LNHDA and CDR2 SQIVND (reference sequence). The J segment lost 5 bases and the V segment lost 3 bases, leaving 3 bases of the junction unmatched. CDR3 length: 14 residues.

V and J are TRBV2 and TRBJ2-5, with D perhaps matching TRBD2 (5 bases). CDR1 is SNHLY, CDR2 FYNNEI, per germline. Between the trimmed V and J ends, which lost 7 bases and 5 bases, there was a span of 11 bases. The CDR3 totals 12 residues. CDR3: CASNPGVETQYF. For the CDR3, the DNA is TGTGCCAGCAACCCCGGGGTGGAGACCCAGTACTTC.

V and J are TRBV5-4 and TRBJ1-2; 9 bases agree with TRBD1. V was clipped by 4 bases and J by 8 bases; unmatched bases: 12. The germline V gene has CDR1 SGHNT and CDR2 YYREEE (reference sequence). The CDR3 length is 15 residues. The CDR3 coding sequence is TGTGCCAGCAGCCTAGGGGACAGGGAGGTAGGAGGCTACACCTTC. Translating it yields CASSLGDREVGGYTF.

The chain joins TRBV11-2 to TRBJ1-3, with 10 nucleotides matching TRBD1. The CDR3 spans 18 residues. With V trimmed by 5 bases and J by 0 bases, 10 bases remained unmatched. Per germline, CDR1 SGHAT and CDR2 FQNNGV. This CDR3 reads CASSRGGGQGISGNTIYF. Here the CDR3 DNA reads TGTGCCAGCAGCCGAGGCGGGGGACAGGGGATCTCTGGAAACACCATATATTTT.

The V call is TRBV2, the J call TRBJ2-2; 7 bases align to TRBD1. There are 15 residues in the CDR3. CDR1 SNHLY and CDR2 FYNNEI come from the germline V gene. The ends lost 5 bases at V and 1 base at J; junction bases unmatched: 4. In nucleotides, the CDR3 is TGTGCCAGCAGTCGGGACAGTTTGAACACCGGGGAGCTGTTTTTT. Translation: CASSRDSLNTGELFF.

The chain couples TRBV15 to TRBJ2-2; either TRBD1 or TRBD2 may supply D (6 bases each). The CDR3 spans 17 residues. Per the germline V gene, CDR1 is LNHNV and CDR2 is YYDKDF (reference sequence). Trimming removed 0 bases from V and 2 bases from J, with 13 bases in between. The CDR3 sequence is CATSRDQGGPNTGELFF. For the CDR3, the DNA is TGTGCCACCAGCAGAGATCAAGGGGGGCCCAACACCGGGGAGCTGTTTTTT.

This clone was seen only a few times. This sequence joins TRBV14 and TRBJ1-2, with D perhaps matching TRBD1 (5 bases). From germline, CDR1 is SGHDN and CDR2 FVKESK. This CDR3 is 12 amino acids long. V was trimmed by 3 bases and J by 8 bases, leaving 10 bases between them. CDR3 sequence reads: CASSQTANGYTF. Written as DNA, the CDR3 is TGTGCCAGCAGCCAGACAGCCAACGGCTACACCTTC. The whole variable domain, filled in from reference TRBV14 and TRBJ1-2, reads EAGVTQFPSHSVIEKGQTVTLRCDPISGHDNLYWYRRVMGKEIKFLLHFVKESKQDESGMPNNRFLAERTGGTYSTLKVQPAELEDSGVYFCASSQTANGYTFGSGTRLTVV.

This chain connects TRBV5-4 to TRBJ2-5; 10 positions agree with TRBD2. The CDR3 runs to 15 residues. J lost 2 bases, V lost 4 bases, and 5 bases had no gene match. Germline-derived CDR1 and CDR2 are SGHNT and YYREEE (reference sequence). CDR3 sequence reads: CASSNLAGEQETQYF. In DNA, the CDR3 is TGTGCCAGCAGCAATCTAGCGGGGGAGCAAGAGACCCAGTACTTC.

The V call is TRBV7-3, the J call TRBJ2-2; tentative D call: TRBD1 (5 bases). Per germline, CDR1 SGHTA and CDR2 FQGTGA. V lost 3 bases to trimming and J lost 6 bases, with 14 bases between them. The CDR3 extends over 15 amino acids. The CDR3 DNA follows: TGTGCCAGCAGCTTGGGGCAGCCGAGATCCGGGGAGCTGTTTTTT. Translation gives CASSLGQPRSGELFF.

The chain is built from TRBV19 and TRBJ2-5; D unresolved. Germline lookup yields CDR1 LNHDA and CDR2 SQIVND (reference sequence). V lost 3 bases to trimming and J lost 2 bases, with 7 bases between them. The CDR3 is 13 residues long. This CDR3 is CASSIRQQETQYF. DNA of the CDR3: TGTGCCAGTAGTATCAGGCAGCAAGAGACCCAGTACTTC.

CDR3 sequence reads: CASGLDRDTQYF. The CDR3 nucleotides read TGTGCTAGTGGTTTGGATCGAGATACGCAGTATTTT. This chain joins TRBV12-5 and TRBJ2-3; D unclear. V was cut by 1 base and J by 5 bases, with 4 bases left in between. The germline gives CDR1 LGHNT, CDR2 FRNRAP. This CDR3 is built from 12 residues.

The V call is TRBV11-3, the J call TRBJ2-3; 12 bases fit TRBD2. V lost 5 bases, J lost 2 bases, and 8 bases stayed unmatched. CDR3 length: 17 amino acids. In germline, CDR1 is SGHNT, CDR2 YENEEA. The CDR3 DNA reads as TGTGCCAGCAGCCTAGGGAGGACTAGCGGGGCCACAGATACGCAGTATTTT. This sequence encodes CASSLGRTSGATDTQYF.

The chain employs TRBV19 and TRBJ1-4; D not certain. Germline V gene sequence: CDR1 LNHDA, CDR2 SQIVND (reference sequence). V lost 7 bases and J lost 7, with 22 bases in between. The CDR3 consists of 16 residues. CDR3 bases: TGTGCCAGTAACTACGGCAAGACATGGTCGGGTGAAAAACTGTTTTTT. Translation gives CASNYGKTWSGEKLFF.

The chain uses TRBV7-6 and TRBJ2-2, with D hard to call. Germline-derived CDR1 and CDR2 are SGHVS and FNYEAQ. The CDR3 loop spans 14 amino acids. Trimming removed 4 bases at V and 3 bases at J, with 9 bases between. In nucleotides, the CDR3 is TGTGCCAGCAGCTACGCCGGACACACCGGGGAGCTGTTTTTT. It encodes CASSYAGHTGELFF.

The rearrangement uses TRBV6-6 and TRBJ1-2, with 7 bases identical to TRBD1. Per the germline V gene, CDR1 is MNHNY and CDR2 is SVGAGI (reference sequence). CDR3 length equals 14 residues. J lost 4 bases, V lost 6 bases, and 8 bases had no gene match. CDR3 nucleotide sequence: TGTGCCAGCAGAAGTACCGGGACAGCCTATGGCTACACCTTC. Translated, it gives CASRSTGTAYGYTF.

The chain links TRBV29-1 to TRBJ2-1, with 9 bases lining up with TRBD2. Germline values: CDR1 SQVTM, CDR2 ANQGSEA. V lost 6 bases, J lost 2 bases, and 8 bases stayed unmatched. The CDR3 has 15 residues. This CDR3 is CSVENGGGAYNEQFF. The CDR3 DNA follows: TGCAGCGTCGAAAACGGCGGGGGGGCCTACAATGAGCAGTTCTTC.

J is TRBJ2-2 and V is TRBV12-5; D not resolved. Germline V gene lookup returns CDR1 LGHNT and CDR2 FRNRAP. The CDR3 loop spans 12 amino acids. Trimming removed 3 bases from V and 8 bases from J, with 7 bases in between. This chain's CDR3 is CASGLQNGELFF. DNA of the CDR3: TGTGCTAGTGGTTTACAGAATGGGGAGCTGTTTTTT.

The chain couples TRBV7-2 to TRBJ2-2; D is unresolved. Between the trimmed V and J ends, which lost 7 bases and 6 bases, there was a span of 24 bases. CDR1 SGHTA and CDR2 FQGNSA come from the germline V gene. The CDR3 extends over 17 amino acids. This CDR3 is CASTPRPPYSLAGELFF. The CDR3 nucleotides are TGTGCCAGCACCCCAAGACCCCCTTATAGTCTCGCCGGGGAGCTGTTTTTT.